In this sample, the clone carrying this T cell receptor (beta chain) turned up a few times. Its antigen is as yet unknown. Sample-barcoded 5' priming and a J-beta primer mix drove a second PCR of roughly 6 to 12 cycles. Each single sample gave us at least 2.5 million CDR3-containing paired-end reads. One entry per CDR3 protein results from TCRdb running MiXCR on the 5' RACE reads. Here the sample spans 1.2 million to 1.5 million distinct CDR3 sequences, around 39% being singletons. The data stem from a study of blood T cells in healthy people across ages. Study findings and constraints: TCR beta diversity, measured per million T cells, fell in a roughly linear way with age. Higher naive T cell percentage went strongly together with higher TCR beta diversity.

The germline V gene has CDR1 MNHEY and CDR2 SVGAGI. The germline V and J ends were trimmed by 0 bases and 9 bases, with 15 bases remaining between them. This CDR3 region has 15 residues. Sequencing was done on a sample of blood. This chain links TRBV6-5 with TRBJ1-5; a possible D gene is TRBD1 (5 bases). The sequence derives from a woman between 18 and 29 years old in good health. The CDR3 DNA reads TGTGCCAGCAGTTACTCGTGGGGGTACGGCGCGCCCCAGCATTTT. It specifies CASSYSWGYGAPQHF.